Below, 15 T cell receptor beta chains from the same sample are listed, as sequenced in a study of CD8 T cells in Susac syndrome. The authors reverse transcribed 0.5 to 1 ug RNA with random hexamers. TCRdb redid the calling of the immunoSEQ multiplex PCR reads with MiXCR, one entry per CDR3 protein. The table lists 120,000 or so distinct CDR3 sequences, nearly 96% of them singletons, with approximately 0.15% in the top ten. The sequenced material came from CD4+ T cells from PBMCs. These receptors were collected from a human donor with Susac syndrome.

The chain carries TRBV15 and TRBJ2-7, with D perhaps TRBD2 (6 bases). CDR1 and CDR2 (germline): LNHNV, YYDKDF (reference sequence). This CDR3 has 15 amino acids. V was shortened by 5 bases and J by 2 bases, with 16 bases between the two germline ends. CDR3 DNA sequence: TGTGCCACCAGCCGCGAGGTAGCGGCAACCTACGAGCAGTACTTC. Translation gives CATSREVAATYEQYF.

The V call is TRBV12-3 or TRBV12-4, the J call TRBJ2-1; 10 bases match TRBD2. Unmatched junction bases numbered 10, after V lost 5 bases and J lost 6 bases. CDR3 length equals 16 residues. CDR3 residues: CASSNSGRLKGNEQFF. CDR3 nucleotide sequence: TGTGCCAGCAGTAATAGCGGGAGGCTAAAGGGCAATGAGCAGTTCTTC.

This chain joins TRBV20-1 and TRBJ1-2; possible D gene TRBD1, 5 bases. V lost 3 bases and J 7 bases, leaving 18 bases between the germline ends. The CDR3 contains 14 residues. Germline CDR1 is DFQATT and CDR2 is SNEGSKA (reference sequence). The CDR3, as DNA: TGCAGTGCTAGGATTGGGAGGGGAGCGAGTGGCTACACCTTC. It translates to CSARIGRGASGYTF.

The chain couples TRBV6-5 to TRBJ1-2; no clear D. CDR1 and CDR2 from the germline V gene are MNHEY and SVGAGI. V dropped 4 bases and J dropped 0 bases, with 9 bases sitting between them. This CDR3 is 14 amino acids long. The CDR3 nucleotides are TGTGCCAGCAGTTCCCCCTTAGCTAACTATGGCTACACCTTC. This gives the protein CASSSPLANYGYTF.

This chain joins TRBV30 and TRBJ2-1; D is unresolved. The V end lost 3 bases, the J end lost 6 bases, and 6 bases lay between the germline ends. This CDR3 comprises 11 residues. CDR1 GTSNPN and CDR2 SVGIG come from the germline V gene (reference sequence). The CDR3 protein is CAWSVLNEQFF. Here the CDR3 DNA reads TGTGCCTGGAGCGTACTCAATGAGCAGTTCTTC. Complete variable domain (other parts from reference TRBV30 and TRBJ2-1): SQTIHQWPATLVQPVGSPLSLECTVEGTSNPNLYWYRQAAGRGLQLLFYSVGIGQISSEVPQNLSASRPQDRQFILSSKKLLLSDSGFYLCAWSVLNEQFFGPGTRLTVL.

The V gene is TRBV3-1, the J gene TRBJ2-2; D is undetermined. The germline gives CDR1 LGHDT, CDR2 YNNKEL (reference sequence). With 2 bases removed from V and 8 bases from J, the gap between germline ends came to 6 bases. CDR3 size: 12 residues. The CDR3 sequence: CASSQTNGELFF. The CDR3 region has the DNA TGTGCCAGCAGCCAAACTAATGGGGAGCTGTTTTTT.

Only one count was recorded for this clonotype. The chain combines TRBV2 with TRBJ1-5; 8 nucleotides match TRBD1. Germline trimming cut 6 bases from V and 4 bases from J; bases unmatched to any gene: 5. CDR1 and CDR2 (germline): SNHLY, FYNNEI. The CDR3 totals 14 residues. The DNA of the CDR3 is TGTGCCAGCAGCGTGGACAGGGAAAATCAGCCCCAGCATTTT. This codes for CASSVDRENQPQHF.

This sequence joins TRBV7-2 and TRBJ1-5; D unresolved. The CDR3 runs 14 residues. V was pared by 3 bases and J by 4 bases, with 10 bases between. Germline V lookup: CDR1 SGHTA, CDR2 FQGNSA. Here the CDR3 reads CASSFAGPNQPQHF. The CDR3 bases are TGTGCCAGCAGCTTCGCAGGACCGAATCAGCCCCAGCATTTT.

The chain couples TRBV29-1 to TRBJ1-5; 9 bases match TRBD1. Germline CDR1 is SQVTM and CDR2 is ANQGSEA. Trimming at V came to 4 bases and at J to 4 bases, leaving 5 bases not matched to a gene. The CDR3 extends over 14 amino acids. In nucleotides, the CDR3 is TGCAGCGTTGGACAGGGGGGGGAGAATCAGCCCCAGCATTTT. Translated: CSVGQGGENQPQHF.

This chain connects TRBV20-1 to TRBJ2-1, with 8 bases aligning to TRBD2. Trimming removed 2 bases from V and 5 bases from J; junction bases left unmatched: 8. CDR1 and CDR2 from the germline V gene are DFQATT and SNEGSKA (reference sequence). The length of the CDR3 is 15 residues. CDR3 sequence reads: CSARRAGGDNNEQFF. The CDR3, as DNA: TGCAGTGCTAGACGGGCGGGAGGCGACAACAATGAGCAGTTCTTC.

The gene calls are TRBV19 and TRBJ1-5, with 9 nucleotides matching TRBD1. The junction had 5 bases not matched to a gene; V was cut back by 4 bases and J by 7 bases. CDR3 length: 14 amino acids. Germline V gene data show CDR1 as LNHDA and CDR2 as SQIVND (reference sequence). The CDR3 sequence is CASSKDRGGQPQHF. CDR3 nucleotides: TGTGCCAGTAGTAAGGACAGGGGAGGGCAGCCCCAGCATTTT.

The chain links TRBV3-1 to TRBJ2-1, with 13 bases identical to TRBD2. Looked up from germline, CDR1 is LGHDT and CDR2 is YNNKEL (reference sequence). The CDR3 spans 21 residues. V dropped 1 base and J dropped 4; count of bases not matched to a gene: 16. For the CDR3, the DNA is TGTGCCAGCAGCCAAGGCGGTGGGAGGGTAAGGACTAGCGGGAGTTACAATGAGCAGTTCTTC. Protein sequence: CASSQGGGRVRTSGSYNEQFF.

The chain combines TRBV27 with TRBJ2-2; D is possibly TRBD2 (6 bases). Trimming stripped 4 bases from V and 1 base from J, with 13 bases between. Germline CDR1 is MNHEY and CDR2 is SMNVEV (reference sequence). This CDR3 is built from 16 residues. The CDR3 region has the DNA TGTGCCAGCAGTTCCCCCGGCGGGATGAACACCGGGGAGCTGTTTTTT. Translated, it gives CASSSPGGMNTGELFF.

The genes are TRBV18 and TRBJ2-7; D is unclear. Trimming shortened V by 5 bases and J by 0 bases, and 14 bases separated the two germline ends. The germline V gene has CDR1 KGHSH and CDR2 LQKENI. This CDR3 has 15 residues. The CDR3: CASSGTLGSSYEQYF. DNA for the CDR3: TGTGCCAGCTCAGGTACACTCGGGTCCTCCTACGAGCAGTACTTC.

The chain carries TRBV20-1 and TRBJ2-7; no firm D call. This CDR3 is 14 amino acids long. V was trimmed by 0 bases and J by 1 base, leaving 10 bases between them. CDR1 and CDR2 from the germline V gene are DFQATT and SNEGSKA (reference sequence). The chain's CDR3 is CSARDPKVSYEQYF. As DNA, the CDR3 is TGCAGTGCTAGAGATCCCAAGGTTTCCTACGAGCAGTACTTC.